The next 16 T cell receptor beta chains were all read from a single sample in a study of spatial heterogeneity in lung cancer. One entry per CDR3 protein results from TCRdb running MiXCR on the 5' RACE reads. The sample holds 30,000 to 40,000 distinct CDR3 sequences; 2.5% to 3.5% are singletons and the top ten take around 36%. This sample's time point: sample taken at primary tumor resection. The starting material was normal lung tissue next to the tumor, obtained at surgery. The receptors come from a male donor with early-stage non-small cell lung cancer.

This chain joins TRBV6-6 and TRBJ1-5; D gene uncertain. The germline V gene has CDR1 MNHNY and CDR2 SVGAGI (reference sequence). Trimming shortened V by 5 bases and J by 0 bases, and 20 bases separated the two germline ends. There are 18 residues in the CDR3. CDR3 DNA sequence: TGTGCCAGCAGTCCCGCCCTATCAGCGGGATATAGCAATCAGCCCCAGCATTTT. Its protein is CASSPALSAGYSNQPQHF.

In its sample, this clonotype was seen many times. The V call is TRBV5-1, the J call TRBJ2-5; 7 positions agree with TRBD1. CDR3 size: 16 residues. The V and J ends lost 4 bases and 4 bases, in that order; junction bases with no gene match: 13. Germline V lookup: CDR1 SGHRS, CDR2 YFSETQ. The CDR3 nucleotides are TGCGCCAGCAGCCTTTCCCCGACAGGGCCGGGAGAGACCCAGTACTTC. This translates into CASSLSPTGPGETQYF. Complete variable domain (other parts from reference TRBV5-1 and TRBJ2-5): KAGVTQTPRYLIKTRGQQVTLSCSPISGHRSVSWYQQTPGQGLQFLFEYFSETQRNKGNFPGRFSGRQFSNSRSEMNVSTLELGDSALYLCASSLSPTGPGETQYFGPGTRLLVL.

This clonotype has a count of ten or more. The chain employs TRBV6-6 and TRBJ1-5; TRBD1 agrees at 8 bases. V was pared by 6 bases and J by 0 bases, with 4 bases of the junction left unmatched. The CDR3 consists of 15 residues. CDR1 and CDR2 from the germline V gene are MNHNY and SVGAGI (reference sequence). CDR3 nucleotides: TGTGCCAGCAGGTACAGGGGGGATAGCAATCAGCCCCAGCATTTT. Its translation is CASRYRGDSNQPQHF.

In its sample, this clonotype was seen a few times. V is TRBV6-5 and J is TRBJ1-5; 8 nucleotides line up with TRBD1. CDR1 MNHEY and CDR2 SVGAGI come from the germline V gene. CDR3 length equals 13 residues. After removal of 3 bases from V and 11 bases from J, the junction contained 6 bases not matched to a gene. The chain's CDR3 is CASSYGDRSTQHF. DNA for the CDR3: TGTGCCAGCAGTTATGGGGACAGGTCTACCCAGCATTTT.

This clonotype was found many times. The V and J genes are TRBV7-2 and TRBJ2-1; 8 bases align to TRBD2. V gave up 5 bases and J gave up 0 bases; unmatched junction bases: 3. Germline V gives CDR1 SGHTA, CDR2 FQGNSA. This CDR3 is 15 amino acids long. DNA for the CDR3: TGTGCCAGCAGCACGACTAGCGCCTCCTACAATGAGCAGTTCTTC. This encodes CASSTTSASYNEQFF. The whole variable domain, filled in from reference TRBV7-2 and TRBJ2-1, reads GAGVSQSPSNKVTEKGKDVELRCDPISGHTALYWYRQSLGQGLEFLIYFQGNSAPDKSGLPSDRFSAERTGGSVSTLTIQRTQQEDSAVYLCASSTTSASYNEQFFGPGTRLTVL.

This clonotype was counted many times. The chain combines TRBV29-1 with TRBJ2-5; unclear D gene. Germline V lookup: CDR1 SQVTM, CDR2 ANQGSEA. V lost 6 bases to trimming and J lost 4 bases, with 9 bases between them. The CDR3 contains 11 residues. CDR3 coding DNA: TGCAGCGTGGGGAAGCGAGAGACCCAGTACTTC. Amino acid sequence: CSVGKRETQYF.

This clonotype was observed many times. The chain carries TRBV5-1 and TRBJ2-6, with D unclear. V lost 7 bases and J lost 0, with 8 bases in between. Per germline, CDR1 SGHRS and CDR2 YFSETQ. This CDR3 comprises 14 residues. This CDR3 is CASSDNSGANVLTF. DNA for the CDR3: TGCGCCAGCTCAGACAACTCTGGGGCCAACGTCCTGACTTTC.

This clonotype was counted at least ten times. Here the CDR3 DNA reads TGCAGTGCTGGGCCCCCGGGAGGGGGGTACAATGAGCAGTTCTTC. This gives the protein CSAGPPGGGYNEQFF. The chain couples TRBV20-1 to TRBJ2-1; 8 bases are shared with TRBD2. CDR1 and CDR2 from the germline V gene are DFQATT and SNEGSKA (reference sequence). The CDR3 consists of 15 residues. V shed 5 bases, J shed 4 bases, and the junction held 10 bases outside the gene matches.

This clonotype has a count of ten or more. J is TRBJ2-7 and V is TRBV14; 9 nucleotides align to TRBD1. With 4 bases clipped from V and 8 bases from J, the junction kept 6 bases outside the gene matches. Germline CDR1 reads SGHDN; CDR2 reads FVKESK. The CDR3 has 13 residues. CDR3 loop: CASSPGQGPKQYF. CDR3 sequence (DNA): TGTGCCAGCAGCCCGGGACAGGGTCCGAAGCAGTACTTC.

This clonotype was detected ten times or more. V and J are TRBV7-9 and TRBJ2-3; 12 bases are a match to TRBD2. Germline CDR1 and CDR2: SEHNR and FQNEAQ (reference sequence). CDR3 length: 15 amino acids. V lost 5 bases and J lost 2; bases outside the gene matches: 2. The CDR3 here is CASSGLAGITDTQYF. CDR3 DNA sequence: TGTGCCAGCAGCGGACTAGCGGGGATCACAGATACGCAGTATTTT.

V is TRBV7-3 and J is TRBJ2-7, with D unresolved. Germline-derived CDR1 and CDR2 are SGHTA and FQGTGA. V lost 5 bases and J lost 3, with 5 bases in between. The CDR3 covers 11 residues. The chain's CDR3 is CASSLYYEQYF. CDR3 sequence (DNA): TGTGCCAGCAGCCTTTACTACGAGCAGTACTTC.

In its sample, this clonotype was seen many times. This sequence joins TRBV27 and TRBJ2-7, with TRBD1 matching 7 bases. Germline V CDR1 and CDR2: MNHEY, SMNVEV (reference sequence). The CDR3 is 14 residues long. V lost 0 bases and J lost 2; bases outside the gene matches: 1. The CDR3 bases are TGTGCCAGCAGTTTATCCGGACAGGCCTACGAGCAGTACTTC. This translates into CASSLSGQAYEQYF.

This clonotype occurred many times. The chain combines TRBV5-5 with TRBJ2-6; tentatively, D is TRBD1 (6 bases). V was shortened by 4 bases and J by 11 bases, with 16 bases between the two germline ends. Per the germline V gene, CDR1 is SGHKS and CDR2 is YYEKEE (reference sequence). CDR3 length equals 14 residues. The CDR3 region has the DNA TGTGCCAGCAGCCCCGGACAGTCCACCCACGTCCTGACTTTC. Protein sequence: CASSPGQSTHVLTF. Full variable domain (outside the CDR3, taken from reference TRBV5-5 and TRBJ2-6): DAGVTQSPTHLIKTRGQQVTLRCSPISGHKSVSWYQQVLGQGPQFIFQYYEKEERGRGNFPDRFSARQFPNYSSELNVNALLLGDSALYLCASSPGQSTHVLTFGAGSRLTVL.

This clonotype has a count of ten or more. This chain uses TRBV27 with TRBJ1-4, with D perhaps TRBD1 (6 bases). CDR3 length: 16 amino acids. Per the germline V gene, CDR1 is MNHEY and CDR2 is SMNVEV (reference sequence). The germline V and J ends were trimmed by 3 bases and 11 bases, with 22 bases remaining between them. The DNA for the CDR3 is TGTGCCAGCAGTTTCCTCGCACAGGGTAAACCATTCAAACTGTTTTTT. Translation: CASSFLAQGKPFKLFF.

This clonotype was counted ten times or more. This sequence joins TRBV28 and TRBJ2-3, with 8 bases aligning to TRBD2. Per germline, CDR1 MDHEN and CDR2 SYDVKM. This CDR3 has 13 amino acids. J lost 6 bases, V lost 2 bases, and 1 base had no gene match. The CDR3 loop is CASSLGGRDTQYF. The CDR3 DNA reads TGTGCCAGCAGTTTAGGCGGGAGGGATACGCAGTATTTT.

This clonotype was seen a handful of times. The chain couples TRBV11-1 to TRBJ2-7; D might be TRBD1 (7 bases). Trimming stripped 3 bases from V and 2 bases from J, with 17 bases between. The CDR3 loop spans 16 amino acids. Germline V CDR1 and CDR2: SGHAT, FQDESV (reference sequence). The CDR3 DNA follows: TGTGCCAGCAGCTTCCGCGACAGGGAGGCCCCCTACGAGCAGTACTTC. Encoded protein: CASSFRDREAPYEQYF.